These 9 T cell receptor beta chains were all obtained from the same sample, sequenced in a study of beta chain features in type 1 diabetes (dated by TCRdb to the late 2010s). Libraries were prepared through the immunoSEQ multiplex PCR assay. All of the isolated RNA was reverse transcribed with the High Capacity cDNA Reverse Transcription Kit, so expressed TCRB transcripts were sequenced. Sourced from immuneACCESS, this table was stored by TCRdb with only in-frame sequences that have V and J called. A share of the clones is absent; for the studies checked, an unresolved V gene accounts for under half, and the remainder has no known explanation. The sample data list under 200,000 clones, and around 8.4% of these were observed just once. The ten most abundant clones make up more than 0.5% of the sample. No cognate antigen is known for these TCRs. Broad study findings and their caveats: Type 1 diabetes patients showed a moderate but significant shortening of TCRB CDR3 length in all four CD4+ subsets.

The specimen sequenced was central memory CD4+ T cells from blood. The source of these receptors is a woman aged 18-29 years with type 1 diabetes.

The sample holds a few counts of this clone. The V gene is TRBV5-5, the J gene TRBJ2-5, with D possibly TRBD2 on 6 matching bases. This CDR3 is 16 amino acids long. Trimming left V 1 base short and J 5 bases short, with 18 bases between. CDR1 SGHKS and CDR2 YYEKEE come from the germline V gene (reference sequence). The CDR3 DNA reads as TGTGCCAGCAGCTTGCCCAGCGGGCTAGAGGGCGAGACCCAGTACTTC. It encodes CASSLPSGLEGETQYF.

The V gene is TRBV27, the J gene TRBJ1-5; no clear D gene. Germline V CDR1 and CDR2: MNHEY, SMNVEV (reference sequence). The CDR3 has 13 amino acids. With 2 bases removed from V and 7 bases from J, the gap between germline ends came to 9 bases. The CDR3 DNA is TGTGCCAGCAGTTTAAACAGCTACCAGCCCCAGCATTTT. Translating gives CASSLNSYQPQHF.

As for this clone: Different DNA sequences within this sample yield the same CDR3. This chain connects TRBV7-3 to TRBJ2-1, with D tentatively TRBD2 (5 bases). CDR3 size: 16 residues. Trimming removed 2 bases from V and 0 bases from J, with 11 bases in between. CDR1 SGHTA and CDR2 FQGTGA come from the germline V gene. The CDR3 protein is CASSLGGSSSYNEQFF. The CDR3 DNA follows: TGTGCCAGCAGCTTAGGAGGCTCGAGCTCCTACAATGAGCAGTTCTTC.

V is TRBV7-2 and J is TRBJ2-5; no clear D. Germline V CDR1 and CDR2: SGHTA, FQGNSA. This CDR3 has 14 amino acids. V was cut by 1 base and J by 5 bases, with 11 bases left in between. The CDR3 nucleotides are TGTGCCAGCAGCTTAGGCTATACCCTGGAGACCCAGTACTTC. Residues: CASSLGYTLETQYF.

The table lists this clone with a few counts. This chain connects TRBV28 to TRBJ2-4; TRBD2 matches 7 bases. V dropped 3 bases and J dropped 1; count of bases not matched to a gene: 0. This CDR3 is 14 amino acids long. Germline V lookup: CDR1 MDHEN, CDR2 SYDVKM. CDR3 protein: CASSLGGAKNIQYF. The CDR3 DNA reads TGTGCCAGCAGTTTGGGAGGGGCCAAAAACATTCAGTACTTC.

This clone was seen a handful of times. The genes are TRBV6-5 and TRBJ2-1; 12 nucleotides agree with TRBD2. Germline V CDR1 and CDR2: MNHEY, SVGAGI. The V gene end was trimmed by 6 bases and the J gene end by 9 bases; junction bases not matched to a gene: 9. The CDR3 length is 15 residues. CDR3 loop: CASSARLAGEGEQFF. As DNA, the CDR3 is TGTGCCAGCAGCGCGAGACTAGCGGGAGAAGGTGAGCAGTTCTTC.

The genes are TRBV7-2 and TRBJ2-1, with 7 bases that match TRBD1. V shed 2 bases, J shed 3 bases, and the junction held 1 base outside the gene matches. This CDR3 has 14 residues. The V gene's germline CDR1 is SGHTA and CDR2 FQGNSA. CDR3 bases: TGTGCCAGCAGCTTACAGGGGGTCTACAATGAGCAGTTCTTC. Translating it yields CASSLQGVYNEQFF.

In this sample, this clone turned up many times. The CDR3 DNA sequence: TGTGCCAGTACACCGGGACAGGGTTTCGGCTCACCCCTCCACTTT. Protein product: CASTPGQGFGSPLHF. The chain is built from TRBV19 and TRBJ1-6; 9 bases line up with TRBD1. V lost 7 bases, J lost 10 bases, and 11 bases stayed unmatched. The V gene's germline CDR1 is LNHDA and CDR2 SQIVND (reference sequence). CDR3 size: 15 residues.

The chain combines TRBV10-3 with TRBJ1-1; D is uncertain. In germline, CDR1 is ENHRY, CDR2 SYGVKD. This CDR3 has 13 residues. V was clipped by 0 bases and J by 7 bases, with 9 bases between them. CDR3 nucleotide sequence: TGTGCCATCAGTGAGTCGACTCGAGGTGAAGCTTTCTTT. It codes for CAISESTRGEAFF.